The rows below give T cell receptor beta chains drawn from one sample of a study of T cell repertoires in cytomegalovirus infection. TCRdb re-called the reads with MiXCR, one entry per CDR3 protein. The sample records over 450,000 distinct CDR3 sequences, over 9% being singletons. The specimen sequenced was PBMCs. Every receptor here comes from a human donor in good health (CMV status not recorded). Some clones in this sample may be carry-over from other donors' samples. CDR3s include the opening cysteine and the closing phenylalanine or tryptophan. A D gene is named only where the DNA matches it firmly. Some rows mark clone size as missing; the rest say once, few, many or name a class of expanded clone.

cdr3_nt cdr3_aa v_call d_call clone_size j_call
TGTGCCAGCAGCCCCCTGAGGGGGACCTCTGGAAACACCATATATTTT CASSPLRGTSGNTIYF TRBV11-2 - many TRBJ1-3
TGTGCCAGCAGTTACGGGGGAGTCAGCAACGAGCAGTACTTC CASSYGGVSNEQYF TRBV6-5 - many TRBJ2-7
TGTGCCAGCGTGGGTGTGGGGACACGATCACCCCTCCACTTT CASVGVGTRSPLHF TRBV25-1 - many TRBJ1-6
TGTGCCAGCAGCCGCGGACTAGCGGGGGTCCAAGAGACCCAGTACTTC CASSRGLAGVQETQYF TRBV12-3/TRBV12-4 TRBD2 many TRBJ2-5
TGTGCCAGCAGTGAAGCGCTAGACGAAGATACGCAGTATTTT CASSEALDEDTQYF TRBV2 - many TRBJ2-3
TGTGCCTGGGGGTCAGGGCTTCCAACTAATGAAAAACTGTTTTTT CAWGSGLPTNEKLFF TRBV30 - - TRBJ1-4
TGTGCCAGCAGCGTAGGAATTGCCCCCAGAGAGACCCAGTACTTC CASSVGIAPRETQYF TRBV9 - few TRBJ2-5
TGTGCCAGCAGCTTACAGGGCTGGTCTCCTAGTGCTAGCACAGATACGCAGTATTTT CASSLQGWSPSASTDTQYF TRBV7-3 - many TRBJ2-3
TGTGCCATCAGTGAAACAGTTTACAATGAGCAGTTCTTC CAISETVYNEQFF TRBV10-3 - few TRBJ2-1
TGTGCCAGCAGTCCGGGACAGGGGATCAGGAATGAGCAGTTCTTC CASSPGQGIRNEQFF TRBV27 TRBD1 few TRBJ2-1
TGTGCCAGCAGTATACGTCTAGCGTTTGGGGTGCAGTTCTTC CASSIRLAFGVQFF TRBV12-3/TRBV12-4 - many TRBJ2-1
TGTGCCAGCAGTTTCGGGGGAGGGGATGAAAAACTGTTTTTT CASSFGGGDEKLFF TRBV12-3/TRBV12-4 - few TRBJ1-4
TGTGCCAGCTGGTCGACAGGGGCTAATGAAAAACTGTTTTTT CASWSTGANEKLFF TRBV6-1 TRBD1 many TRBJ1-4
TGTGCCAGCATTCTAGAACCAGCGGGAGTAGAGACCCAGTACTTC CASILEPAGVETQYF TRBV6-1 TRBD2 many TRBJ2-5
TGTGCCAGCAGGGCAGGGGGCGCGAACACTGAAGCTTTCTTT CASRAGGANTEAFF TRBV7-6 TRBD1 many TRBJ1-1
TGCAGTGCTGGCCCTATGGACAGTAGCAATCAGCCCCAGCATTTT CSAGPMDSSNQPQHF TRBV20-1 - many TRBJ1-5
TGTGCCAGCAGAGCACAGGGTAGCACTGGAAACACCATATATTTT CASRAQGSTGNTIYF TRBV6-1 - many TRBJ1-3
TGCAGTGCTAGTTCTCGGGACTCGGGGATCTATGGCTACACCTTC CSASSRDSGIYGYTF TRBV20-1 - - TRBJ1-2
TGTGCCAGCAGCCCGTGGACTAGCGGGAAAGGCGGGGAGCTGTTTTTT CASSPWTSGKGGELFF TRBV7-9 TRBD2 few TRBJ2-2
TGTGCCAGCACCCTCTTACCCCCAGGCTCTGGGGCCAACGTCCTGACTTTC CASTLLPPGSGANVLTF TRBV6-5 - many TRBJ2-6
TGCAGTGCTACAGGGAAATTCGGCTACACCTTC CSATGKFGYTF TRBV20-1 - - TRBJ1-2
TGTGCCAGCAGCCTGAACAGGGGGCTTTTGGAGACCCAGTACTTC CASSLNRGLLETQYF TRBV14 TRBD1 few TRBJ2-5
TGTGCCAGCAAGTTTCCCTCAGGGGAAGCTTTCTTT CASKFPSGEAFF TRBV3-1 - few TRBJ1-1
TGTGCCAGCAGCCTCAGAATGTCGGGACTTACCACCGGGGAGCTGTTTTTT CASSLRMSGLTTGELFF TRBV7-8 - many TRBJ2-2
TGCGCCAGCAGCTCCTCGGGGTCGAATGGGGAGACCCAGTACTTC CASSSSGSNGETQYF TRBV5-1 - many TRBJ2-5
TGTGCCATCAGGGCTAGCGGGTCGCTCTACGAGCAGTACTTC CAIRASGSLYEQYF TRBV10-3 TRBD2 many TRBJ2-7